This section outlines one T cell receptor beta chain sequence together with its context. All of the isolated RNA was reverse transcribed, so expressed TCRB transcripts were sequenced. Profiling relied on immunoSEQ multiplex PCR, and the TCRdb table lists in-frame clones only, not all of them. This repertoire shows about 160,000 clones, over 7.5% found once; its top ten account for about 2.5%. CDR1 is LNHDA and CDR2 is SQIVND in the germline V gene (reference sequence). The V segment lost 4 bases and the J segment 11 bases; nucleotides outside the gene matches: 11. The length of the CDR3 is 15 residues. These data belong to a study of beta chain features in type 1 diabetes.

The receptor comes from a woman under 30 in good health. This sequence joins TRBV19 and TRBJ1-5; 10 bases match TRBD1. Sequenced sample: central memory CD4+ T cells from blood. Written as DNA, the CDR3 is TGTGCCAGTAGTACCCGGGACAGGGGCGGTTGGTCCCAGCATTTT. Protein sequence: CASSTRDRGGWSQHF. Drawing the rest from reference TRBV19 and TRBJ1-5, the complete variable domain is DGGITQSPKYLFRKEGQNVTLSCEQNLNHDAMYWYRQDPGQGLRLIYYSQIVNDFQKGDIAEGYSVSREKKESFPLTVTSAQKNPTAFYLCASSTRDRGGWSQHFGDGTRLSIL.